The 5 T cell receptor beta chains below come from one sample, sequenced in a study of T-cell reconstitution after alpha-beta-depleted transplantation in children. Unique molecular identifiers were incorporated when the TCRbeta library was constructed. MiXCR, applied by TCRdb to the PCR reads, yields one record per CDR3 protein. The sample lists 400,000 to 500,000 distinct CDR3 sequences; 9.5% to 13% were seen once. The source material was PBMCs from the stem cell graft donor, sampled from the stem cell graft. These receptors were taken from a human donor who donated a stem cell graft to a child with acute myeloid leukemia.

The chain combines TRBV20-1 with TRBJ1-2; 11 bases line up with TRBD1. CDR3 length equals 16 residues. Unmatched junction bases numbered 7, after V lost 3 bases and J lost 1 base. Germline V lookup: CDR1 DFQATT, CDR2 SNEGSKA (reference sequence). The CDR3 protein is CSARGTGGMSNYGYTF. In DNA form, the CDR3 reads TGCAGTGCTAGGGGGACAGGGGGGATGAGTAACTATGGCTACACCTTC.

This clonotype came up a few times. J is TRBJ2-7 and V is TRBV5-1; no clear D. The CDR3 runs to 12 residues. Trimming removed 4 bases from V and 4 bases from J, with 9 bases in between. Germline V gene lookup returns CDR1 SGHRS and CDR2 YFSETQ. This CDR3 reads CASSGDPYEQYF. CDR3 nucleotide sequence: TGCGCCAGCAGCGGGGATCCTTACGAGCAGTACTTC.

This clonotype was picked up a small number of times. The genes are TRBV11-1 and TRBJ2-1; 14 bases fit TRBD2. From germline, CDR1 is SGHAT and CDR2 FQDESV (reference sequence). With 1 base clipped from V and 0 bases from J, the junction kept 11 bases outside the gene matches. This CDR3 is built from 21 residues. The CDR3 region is CASSLVPGLAGGASSYNEQFF. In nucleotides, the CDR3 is TGTGCCAGCAGCTTAGTACCAGGACTAGCGGGGGGAGCAAGCTCCTACAATGAGCAGTTCTTC. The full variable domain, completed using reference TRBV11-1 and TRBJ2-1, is EAEVAQSPRYKITEKSQAVAFWCDPISGHATLYWYRQILGQGPELLVQFQDESVVDDSQLPKDRFSAERLKGVDSTLKIQPAELGDSAMYLCASSLVPGLAGGASSYNEQFFGPGTRLTVL.

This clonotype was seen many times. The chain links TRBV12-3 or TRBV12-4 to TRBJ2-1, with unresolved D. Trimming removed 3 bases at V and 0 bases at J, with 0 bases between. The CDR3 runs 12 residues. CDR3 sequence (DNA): TGTGCCAGCAGTTTCTCCTACAATGAGCAGTTCTTC. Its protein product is CASSFSYNEQFF.

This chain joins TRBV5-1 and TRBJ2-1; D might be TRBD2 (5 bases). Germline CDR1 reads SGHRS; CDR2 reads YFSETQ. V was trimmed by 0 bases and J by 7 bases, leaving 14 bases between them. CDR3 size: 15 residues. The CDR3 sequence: CASSLGQRLENEQFF. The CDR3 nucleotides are TGCGCCAGCAGCTTGGGGCAGCGGTTAGAAAATGAGCAGTTCTTC.